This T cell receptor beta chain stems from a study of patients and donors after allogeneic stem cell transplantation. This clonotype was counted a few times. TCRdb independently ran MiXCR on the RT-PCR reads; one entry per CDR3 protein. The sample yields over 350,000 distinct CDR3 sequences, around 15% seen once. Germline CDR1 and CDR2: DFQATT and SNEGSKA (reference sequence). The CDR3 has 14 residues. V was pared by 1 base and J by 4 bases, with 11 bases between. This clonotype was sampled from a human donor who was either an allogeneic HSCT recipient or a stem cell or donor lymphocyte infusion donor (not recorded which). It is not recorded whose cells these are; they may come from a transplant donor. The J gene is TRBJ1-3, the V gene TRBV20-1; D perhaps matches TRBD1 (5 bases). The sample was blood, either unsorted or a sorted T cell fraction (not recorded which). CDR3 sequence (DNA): TGCAGTGCTAGAGGAGGCAGGGCGGGAAACACCATATATTTT. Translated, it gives CSARGGRAGNTIYF.